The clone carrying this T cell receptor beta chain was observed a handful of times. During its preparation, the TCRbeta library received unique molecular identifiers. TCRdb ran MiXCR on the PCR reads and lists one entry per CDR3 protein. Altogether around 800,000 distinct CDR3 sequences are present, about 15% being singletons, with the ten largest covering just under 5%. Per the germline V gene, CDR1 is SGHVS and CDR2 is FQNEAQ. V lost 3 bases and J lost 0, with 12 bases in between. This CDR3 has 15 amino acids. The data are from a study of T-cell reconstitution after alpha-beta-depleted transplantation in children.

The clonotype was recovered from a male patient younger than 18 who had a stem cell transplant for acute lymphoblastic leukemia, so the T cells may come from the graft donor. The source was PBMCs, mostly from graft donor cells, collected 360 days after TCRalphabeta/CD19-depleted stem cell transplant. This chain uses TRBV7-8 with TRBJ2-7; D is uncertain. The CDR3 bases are TGTGCCAGCAGCTTGGGCATATCACCCTCCTACGAGCAGTACTTC. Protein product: CASSLGISPSYEQYF.